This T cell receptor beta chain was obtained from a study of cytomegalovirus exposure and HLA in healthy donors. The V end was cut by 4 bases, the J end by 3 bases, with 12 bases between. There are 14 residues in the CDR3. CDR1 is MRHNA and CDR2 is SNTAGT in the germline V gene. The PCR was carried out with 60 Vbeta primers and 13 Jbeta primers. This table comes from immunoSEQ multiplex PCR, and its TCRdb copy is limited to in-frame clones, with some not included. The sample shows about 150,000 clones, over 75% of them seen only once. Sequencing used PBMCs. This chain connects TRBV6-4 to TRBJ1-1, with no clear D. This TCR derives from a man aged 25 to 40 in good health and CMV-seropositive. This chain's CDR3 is CASSVNGEDTEAFF. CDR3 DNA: TGTGCCAGCAGTGTGAACGGGGAAGACACTGAAGCTTTCTTT.